A selection of T cell receptor beta chains follows, all from one sample in a study of cytomegalovirus exposure and HLA in healthy donors. Profiling relied on immunoSEQ multiplex PCR, and the TCRdb table lists in-frame clones only, not all of them. The repertoire holds roughly 150,000 clones, with approximately 82% as singletons. The sequenced material came from PBMCs. These receptors were collected from a man in his thirties or forties in good health and CMV-seropositive. Each CDR3 is given with its conserved first and last residue. The D gene is left open where the match is weak. Clone size, where shown, is once, few, many, or a class for clones that have expanded.

len: 14; j_gene: TRBJ2-7; abundance: -; v_gene: TRBV5-1; d_gene: -; CDR3nt: TGCGCCAGCAGGGGAGGACTAACCTCCTACGAGCAGTACTTC; CDR3aa: CASRGGLTSYEQYF
len: 13; j_gene: TRBJ1-1; abundance: -; v_gene: TRBV10-1; d_gene: -; CDR3nt: TGCGCCACCACAGGTTCGGTAGGCACTGAAGCTTTCTTT; CDR3aa: CATTGSVGTEAFF
len: 14; j_gene: TRBJ2-5; abundance: -; v_gene: TRBV11-2; d_gene: TRBD1; CDR3nt: TGTGCCAGCAGCCATGGACAGGGTGGGGAGACCCAGTACTTC; CDR3aa: CASSHGQGGETQYF
len: 15; j_gene: TRBJ2-3; abundance: -; v_gene: TRBV9; d_gene: TRBD2; CDR3nt: TGTGCCAGCAGCATTAGCGGGAGTGGTACAGATACGCAGTATTTT; CDR3aa: CASSISGSGTDTQYF
len: 16; j_gene: TRBJ1-3; abundance: -; v_gene: TRBV9; d_gene: TRBD1; CDR3nt: TGTGCCAGCAGCCCAGGAGGAACAGGGGCTGGAAACACCATATATTTT; CDR3aa: CASSPGGTGAGNTIYF
len: 15; j_gene: TRBJ2-4; abundance: -; v_gene: TRBV7-9; d_gene: -; CDR3nt: TGTGCCAGCAGCGTCCCGACACCAGCCAAAAACATTCAGTACTTC; CDR3aa: CASSVPTPAKNIQYF
len: 15; j_gene: TRBJ1-1; abundance: -; v_gene: TRBV5-4; d_gene: TRBD1; CDR3nt: TGTGCCAGCAGCGCGGGGACAGAGATGAACACTGAAGCTTTCTTT; CDR3aa: CASSAGTEMNTEAFF
len: 15; j_gene: TRBJ2-7; abundance: -; v_gene: TRBV2; d_gene: TRBD1; CDR3nt: TGTGCCAGCAGATTTACAGGGGGCCTTGCCTACGAGCAGTACTTC; CDR3aa: CASRFTGGLAYEQYF
len: 15; j_gene: TRBJ2-1; abundance: once; v_gene: TRBV9; d_gene: -; CDR3nt: TGTGCCAGCAGCGTACCTGACCTAGCGAACAATGAGCAGTTCTTC; CDR3aa: CASSVPDLANNEQFF
len: 15; j_gene: TRBJ2-7; abundance: -; v_gene: TRBV7-9; d_gene: TRBD1; CDR3nt: TGTGCCAGCAGTTGGCGGGGGACAGGGACCTACGAGCAGTACTTC; CDR3aa: CASSWRGTGTYEQYF
len: 13; j_gene: TRBJ1-1; abundance: -; v_gene: TRBV30; d_gene: TRBD1; CDR3nt: TGTGCCTGGAGGGCTCTCGGACAGGGCCAAGCTTTCTTT; CDR3aa: CAWRALGQGQAFF
len: 14; j_gene: TRBJ1-1; abundance: few; v_gene: TRBV15; d_gene: -; CDR3nt: TGTGCCACCAGCAGAGTACGGGGGAGCACTGAAGCTTTCTTT; CDR3aa: CATSRVRGSTEAFF
len: 14; j_gene: TRBJ2-3; abundance: -; v_gene: TRBV2; d_gene: TRBD2; CDR3nt: TGTGCCAGCAGAACCAGCGGGAGTACAGATACGCAGTATTTT; CDR3aa: CASRTSGSTDTQYF
len: 15; j_gene: TRBJ2-7; abundance: few; v_gene: TRBV7-2; d_gene: -; CDR3nt: TGTGCCAGCAGCTTCGGCGGGGCATACTCCTACGAGCAGTACTTC; CDR3aa: CASSFGGAYSYEQYF
len: 15; j_gene: TRBJ2-2; abundance: -; v_gene: TRBV18; d_gene: -; CDR3nt: TGTGCCAGCTCGCAACAGGGTCTGAACACCGGGGAGCTGTTTTTT; CDR3aa: CASSQQGLNTGELFF
len: 15; j_gene: TRBJ1-3; abundance: -; v_gene: TRBV6-5; d_gene: TRBD1; CDR3nt: TGTGCCAGCAGTTACTCGAGGGGGCCGGGAAACACCATATATTTT; CDR3aa: CASSYSRGPGNTIYF
len: 13; j_gene: TRBJ2-1; abundance: once; v_gene: TRBV27; d_gene: -; CDR3nt: TGTGCCAGCAGTTTATTCAGGGGCGATGAGCAGTTCTTC; CDR3aa: CASSLFRGDEQFF
len: 14; j_gene: TRBJ2-5; abundance: -; v_gene: TRBV11-1; d_gene: TRBD1; CDR3nt: TGTGCCAGCAGCGCGGACAGGGCACAAGAGACCCAGTACTTC; CDR3aa: CASSADRAQETQYF
len: 13; j_gene: TRBJ1-2; abundance: many; v_gene: TRBV7-9; d_gene: -; CDR3nt: TGTGCCAGCACCTTTGCAGGGTCTCATGGCTACACCTTC; CDR3aa: CASTFAGSHGYTF
len: 14; j_gene: TRBJ2-3; abundance: -; v_gene: TRBV5-1; d_gene: -; CDR3nt: TGCGCCAGCAGCTTTGGACTAAACACAGATACGCAGTATTTT; CDR3aa: CASSFGLNTDTQYF
len: 16; j_gene: TRBJ2-7; abundance: -; v_gene: TRBV28; d_gene: -; CDR3nt: TGTGCCAGCAGTTTAAGGGGCAGGGGTAATCCCTACGAGCAGTACTTC; CDR3aa: CASSLRGRGNPYEQYF
len: 14; j_gene: TRBJ2-1; abundance: -; v_gene: TRBV5-1; d_gene: TRBD2; CDR3nt: TGCGCCAGCAGCTTGATAGCGGGGTACAATGAGCAGTTCTTC; CDR3aa: CASSLIAGYNEQFF
len: 16; j_gene: TRBJ2-7; abundance: -; v_gene: TRBV6-4; d_gene: -; CDR3nt: TGTGCCAGCAGTGACTCTAGTAGGGGAAGCTCCTACGAGCAGTACTTC; CDR3aa: CASSDSSRGSSYEQYF
len: 14; j_gene: TRBJ2-2; abundance: -; v_gene: TRBV5-1; d_gene: -; CDR3nt: TGCGCCAGCAGCTTTATTCAGGGGACCGGGGAGCTGTTTTTT; CDR3aa: CASSFIQGTGELFF
len: 12; j_gene: TRBJ2-2; abundance: -; v_gene: TRBV7-6; d_gene: TRBD1; CDR3nt: TGTGCCAGCAACAGGGGGTCCGGGGAGCTGTTTTTT; CDR3aa: CASNRGSGELFF
len: 16; j_gene: TRBJ2-5; abundance: -; v_gene: TRBV14; d_gene: TRBD2; CDR3nt: TGTGCCAGCAGCCAGCCGGGACTAGCGGTCCAGGAGACCCAGTACTTC; CDR3aa: CASSQPGLAVQETQYF
len: 17; j_gene: TRBJ1-1; abundance: -; v_gene: TRBV10-3; d_gene: TRBD1; CDR3nt: TGTGCCATCAGTAGCACAGGGGTGACCTCCCTGAACACTGAAGCTTTCTTT; CDR3aa: CAISSTGVTSLNTEAFF
len: 16; j_gene: TRBJ2-7; abundance: once; v_gene: TRBV21-1; d_gene: -; CDR3nt: TGTGCCAGCAGCAAAAAGGGCGGGACAGACTCCTACGAGCAGTACTTC; CDR3aa: CASSKKGGTDSYEQYF
len: 14; j_gene: TRBJ2-5; abundance: once; v_gene: TRBV5-4; d_gene: TRBD2; CDR3nt: TGTGCCAGCAGCAGACTAGCGGCTGAAGAGACCCAGTACTTC; CDR3aa: CASSRLAAEETQYF
len: 14; j_gene: TRBJ2-1; abundance: -; v_gene: TRBV11-3; d_gene: TRBD2; CDR3nt: TGTGCCAGCAGCTTGGGAGGGACTCCAAAGGAGCAGTTCTTC; CDR3aa: CASSLGGTPKEQFF
len: 15; j_gene: TRBJ2-7; abundance: -; v_gene: TRBV28; d_gene: -; CDR3nt: TGTGCCAGCAGTTTATGGGGCCCTACGAACTACGAGCAGTACTTC; CDR3aa: CASSLWGPTNYEQYF
len: 17; j_gene: TRBJ2-1; abundance: few; v_gene: TRBV9; d_gene: TRBD1; CDR3nt: TGTGCCAGCAGCGTAGGTAACAGGGGACAACCCTACAATGAGCAGTTCTTC; CDR3aa: CASSVGNRGQPYNEQFF
len: 15; j_gene: TRBJ2-7; abundance: -; v_gene: TRBV5-1; d_gene: TRBD2; CDR3nt: TGCGCCAGCAGACCGTCGGCGGGGGACGGGTACGAGCAGTACTTC; CDR3aa: CASRPSAGDGYEQYF